The T cell receptor (beta chain) described here comes from a study of Ad26.COV2.S vaccination and SARS-CoV-2 variants. V lost 9 bases and J lost 8; bases outside the gene matches: 9. CDR1 is ENHRY and CDR2 is SYGVKD in the germline V gene. CDR3 size: 12 residues. Specified treatment: roughly 20 received Ad26.COV2.S at low or high dose, single or two shots; 5 received placebo; per-sample allocation not given. The samples date from day 63 after the first vaccine or placebo injection. Aged 18-55 years, donor was enrolled in Boston in the early 2020s. Here immunoSEQ multiplex PCR was the method, and the copy in TCRdb shows in-frame clones only, minus some. The sample has around 250,000 clones, roughly nine tenths seen once.

This receptor was identified in a person aged 18-60 years who received the Ad26.COV2.S COVID-19 vaccine or a placebo. The specimen was peripheral blood, collected in a trial of Ad26.COV2.S vaccine versus placebo. The chain links TRBV10-3 to TRBJ1-2, with 7 bases lining up with TRBD1. CDR3 residues: CAMGQQGQGYTF. CDR3 bases: TGTGCCATGGGACAGCAGGGACAGGGCTACACCTTC.